The clone carrying this T cell receptor (beta chain) was recorded many times. The data derive from a study of blood T cells in healthy people across ages. Those donating, healthy Caucasian individuals from Russia, were aged 6 to 90. The use of a sample-barcoded 5' primer and a J-beta primer mix characterized a second PCR of about 7 to 12 cycles. TCRdb independently ran MiXCR on the 5' RACE reads; one entry per CDR3 protein. The sample shows about 760,000 distinct CDR3 sequences, about 25% of them seen only once. Germline V gene lookup returns CDR1 SGDLS and CDR2 YYNGEE. This CDR3 contains 13 residues. Trimming removed 0 bases at V and 7 bases at J, with 10 bases between. These sequences were also reported in another study, on T cells of mothers and their children.

The source is a boy younger than 18 in good health. The V gene is TRBV9, the J gene TRBJ1-2, with a possible D match to TRBD1 (6 bases). Material for sequencing was blood. The CDR3 sequence is CASSVGQGPGYTF. The CDR3 bases are TGTGCCAGCAGCGTAGGGCAGGGGCCTGGCTACACCTTC. Supplemented by reference TRBV9 and TRBJ1-2, the full variable domain reads DSGVTQTPKHLITATGQRVTLRCSPRSGDLSVYWYQQSLDQGLQFLIQYYNGEERAKGNILERFSAQQFPDLHSELNLSSLELGDSALYFCASSVGQGPGYTFGSGTRLTVV.